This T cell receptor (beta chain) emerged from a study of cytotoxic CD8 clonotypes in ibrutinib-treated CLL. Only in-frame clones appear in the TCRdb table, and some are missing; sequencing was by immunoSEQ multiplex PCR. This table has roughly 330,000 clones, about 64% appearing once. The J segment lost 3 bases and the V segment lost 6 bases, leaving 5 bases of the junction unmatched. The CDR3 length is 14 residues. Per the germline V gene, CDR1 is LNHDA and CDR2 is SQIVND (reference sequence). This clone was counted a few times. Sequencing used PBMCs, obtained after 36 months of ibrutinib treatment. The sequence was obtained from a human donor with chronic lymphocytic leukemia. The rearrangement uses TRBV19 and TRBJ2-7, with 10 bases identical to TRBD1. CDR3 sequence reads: CASRGTGEYYEQYF. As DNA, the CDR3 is TGTGCCAGTAGGGGGACAGGGGAATACTACGAGCAGTACTTC.